The 2 T cell receptor beta chains below come from one sample, sequenced in a study of cytomegalovirus exposure and HLA in healthy donors. Primers: 60 Vbeta forward and 13 Jbeta reverse. Only in-frame clones appear in the TCRdb table, and some are missing; sequencing was by immunoSEQ multiplex PCR. The table has around 120,000 clones, 50% to 70% seen once. The sequencing input was PBMCs. The receptors stem from a woman aged 40 to 55 in good health and CMV-seropositive.

The genes are TRBV18 and TRBJ2-6; D unclear. The V gene's germline CDR1 is KGHSH and CDR2 LQKENI. V lost 0 bases and J lost 3, with 3 bases in between. The length of the CDR3 is 14 residues. CDR3 nucleotides: TGTGCCAGCTCACCACCCCTTGGGGCCAACGTCCTGACTTTC. It yields the protein CASSPPLGANVLTF.

This clone was counted a few times. V is TRBV19 and J is TRBJ2-6, with a weak D call TRBD1 (6 bases). Between the trimmed V and J ends, which lost 5 bases and 2 bases, there was a span of 10 bases. CDR3 length: 15 residues. Germline V gives CDR1 LNHDA, CDR2 SQIVND (reference sequence). CDR3 amino acids: CASSFAGAGANVLTF. Here the CDR3 DNA reads TGTGCCAGTAGTTTCGCAGGGGCTGGGGCCAACGTCCTGACTTTC.